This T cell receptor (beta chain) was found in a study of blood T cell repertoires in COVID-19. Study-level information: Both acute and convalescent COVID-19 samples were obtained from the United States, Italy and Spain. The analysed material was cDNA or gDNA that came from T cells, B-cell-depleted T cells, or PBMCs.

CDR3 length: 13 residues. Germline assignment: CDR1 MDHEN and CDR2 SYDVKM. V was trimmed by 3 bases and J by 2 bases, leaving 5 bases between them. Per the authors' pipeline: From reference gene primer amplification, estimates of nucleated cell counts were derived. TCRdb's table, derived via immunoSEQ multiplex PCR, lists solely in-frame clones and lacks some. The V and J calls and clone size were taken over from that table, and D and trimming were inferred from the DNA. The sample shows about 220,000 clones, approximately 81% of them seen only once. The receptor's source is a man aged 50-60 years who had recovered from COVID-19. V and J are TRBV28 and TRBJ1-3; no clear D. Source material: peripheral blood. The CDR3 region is CASSFDTGNTIYF. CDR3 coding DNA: TGTGCCAGCAGTTTCGACACTGGAAACACCATATATTTT.